This T cell receptor (beta chain) was profiled in a study of blood T cell repertoires in COVID-19. CDR1 is SNHLY, CDR2 FYNNEI, per germline. The CDR3 spans 16 residues. With 5 bases clipped from V and 6 bases from J, the junction kept 10 bases outside the gene matches. Sequencing was performed with immunoSEQ multiplex PCR; in TCRdb, only in-frame clones are kept and a portion is missing. The sample holds 300,000 to 400,000 clones, about 88% seen once. This TCR was sampled from a woman in her seventies with COVID-19, enrolled during active disease. The V call is TRBV2, the J call TRBJ2-2, with 9 bases aligning to TRBD1. Sequencing was carried out using peripheral blood. The CDR3 protein is CASSLAGTGFSGELFF. The CDR3 DNA sequence: TGTGCCAGCAGTCTAGCCGGGACAGGGTTCTCCGGGGAGCTGTTTTTT.